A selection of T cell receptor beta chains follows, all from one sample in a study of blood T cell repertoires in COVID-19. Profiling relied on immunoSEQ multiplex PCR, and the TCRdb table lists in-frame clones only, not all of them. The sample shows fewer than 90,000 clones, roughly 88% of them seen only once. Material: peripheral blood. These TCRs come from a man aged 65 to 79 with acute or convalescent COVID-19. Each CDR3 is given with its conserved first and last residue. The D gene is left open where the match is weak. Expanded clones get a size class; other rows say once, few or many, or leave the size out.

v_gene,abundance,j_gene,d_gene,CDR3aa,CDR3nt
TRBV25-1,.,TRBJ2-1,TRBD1,CASRGQAHSYNEQFF,TGTGCCAGCAGAGGACAGGCTCACTCCTACAATGAGCAGTTCTTC
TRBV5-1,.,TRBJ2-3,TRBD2,CASSLSGSSDTQYF,TGCGCCAGCAGCTTGAGCGGGAGTTCAGATACGCAGTATTTT
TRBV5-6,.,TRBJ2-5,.,CASSRRGPKQETQYF,TGTGCCAGCAGCCGCCGTGGTCCTAAACAAGAGACCCAGTACTTC
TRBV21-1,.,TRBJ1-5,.,CASSIDLWDSSNQPQHF,TGTGCCAGCAGCATTGATCTCTGGGACAGCTCGAATCAGCCCCAGCATTTT
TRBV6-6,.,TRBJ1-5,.,CASRTPGQPQHF,TGTGCCAGCAGGACCCCCGGGCAGCCCCAGCATTTT
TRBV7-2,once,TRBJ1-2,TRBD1,CASSLGLGRGDGYTF,TGTGCCAGCAGCTTAGGATTGGGCAGGGGGGATGGCTACACCTTC
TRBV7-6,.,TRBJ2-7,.,CASSLAPGQGSEQYF,TGTGCCAGCAGCTTAGCGCCCGGGCAGGGGAGCGAGCAGTACTTC
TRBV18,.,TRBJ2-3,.,CASSPQDSTDTQYF,TGTGCCAGCTCACCTCAGGATAGCACAGATACGCAGTATTTT
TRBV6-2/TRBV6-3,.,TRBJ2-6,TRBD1,CASSPLWGQGYHSGANVLTF,TGTGCCAGCAGCCCACTCTGGGGACAGGGCTACCACTCTGGGGCCAACGTCCTGACTTTC
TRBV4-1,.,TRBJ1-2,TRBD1,CASSDNAGTGYGYTF,TGCGCCAGCAGCGATAACGCCGGGACAGGGTATGGCTACACCTTC
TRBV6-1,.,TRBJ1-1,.,CASGDRSNTEAFF,TGTGCCAGCGGTGACAGATCGAACACTGAAGCTTTCTTT
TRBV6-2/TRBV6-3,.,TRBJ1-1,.,CASSTGRVLGDTEAFF,TGTGCCAGCAGCACAGGGAGGGTTTTAGGTGACACTGAAGCTTTCTTT
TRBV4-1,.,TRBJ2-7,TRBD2,CASSQALAGGTYEQYF,TGCGCCAGCAGCCAAGCTCTAGCGGGGGGAACCTACGAGCAGTACTTC
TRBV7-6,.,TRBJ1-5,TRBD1,CASSPGGINQPQHF,TGTGCCAGCAGCCCAGGGGGCATCAATCAGCCCCAGCATTTT
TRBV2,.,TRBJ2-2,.,CASVRDRLGTGELFF,TGTGCCAGCGTTCGAGATCGACTAGGCACCGGGGAGCTGTTTTTT
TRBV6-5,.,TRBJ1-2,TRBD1,CASSRTGGGGYGYTF,TGTGCCAGCAGTCGTACAGGGGGTGGTGGCTATGGCTACACCTTC
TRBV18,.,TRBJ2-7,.,CASSLTRDSYEQYF,TGTGCCAGCTCACTAACCAGGGACTCCTACGAGCAGTACTTC
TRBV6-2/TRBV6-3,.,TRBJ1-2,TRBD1,CASSWTGEMYGYTF,TGTGCCAGCAGTTGGACAGGGGAAATGTATGGCTACACCTTC
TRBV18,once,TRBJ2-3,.,CASSPAGSTDTQYF,TGTGCCAGCTCACCCGCGGGGTCCACAGATACGCAGTATTTT
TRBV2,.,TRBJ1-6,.,CASSGQNSPLHF,TGTGCCAGCAGTGGACAGAATTCACCCCTCCACTTT
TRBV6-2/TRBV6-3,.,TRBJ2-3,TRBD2,CASSYETSDYYTDTQYF,TGTGCCAGCAGTTACGAGACTAGCGATTACTACACAGATACGCAGTATTTT
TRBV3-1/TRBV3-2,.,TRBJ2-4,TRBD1,CASSQGGTGGLLAKNIQYF,TGTGCCAGCAGCCAAGGCGGGACAGGGGGTTTGCTAGCCAAAAACATTCAGTACTTC
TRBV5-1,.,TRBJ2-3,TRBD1,CASSSGDRAGTDTQYF,TGCGCCAGCAGCTCGGGCGACAGGGCAGGCACAGATACGCAGTATTTT